One sample yielded the 21 T cell receptor beta chains listed below, sequenced in a study of blood T cell repertoires in COVID-19. Measured with immunoSEQ multiplex PCR; TCRdb has only the in-frame clones, and not every one. In the table there are around 70,000 clones, roughly 80% of which are singletons. The sequencing input was peripheral blood. The source is a woman older than 75 with active or convalescent COVID-19.

This chain joins TRBV7-9 and TRBJ2-7; D is ambiguous. Per germline, CDR1 SEHNR and CDR2 FQNEAQ (reference sequence). V lost 5 bases to trimming and J lost 2 bases, with 13 bases between them. This CDR3 spans 14 amino acids. This chain's CDR3 is CASSIDPVPYEQYF. The CDR3 DNA is TGTGCCAGCAGCATTGATCCGGTGCCCTACGAGCAGTACTTC.

The chain links TRBV21-1 to TRBJ1-3; the table's D gene call, TRBD1, was not cross checked with the DNA. TRBV21-1 is a pseudogene. The CDR3 runs 18 residues. CDR3 amino acids: CASSKAGQGIRSGNTIYF. Here the CDR3 DNA reads TGTGCCAGCAGCAAAGCGGGGCAGGGGATCAGGTCTGGAAACACCATATATTTT.

CDR3 sequence reads: CASSLRDQQFF. CDR3 in DNA: TGTGCCAGCAGCTTACGGGATCAGCAGTTCTTC. The chain recombines TRBV7-6 with TRBJ2-1, with a tentative D call TRBD2 (5 bases). Germline CDR1 and CDR2: SGHVS and FNYEAQ. The V end lost 2 bases, the J end lost 11 bases, and 7 bases lay between the germline ends. This CDR3 comprises 11 residues.

This sequence joins TRBV10-3 and TRBJ2-2, with D perhaps matching TRBD1 (6 bases). This CDR3 region has 18 residues. Trimming removed 10 bases from V and 1 base from J, with 25 bases in between. The germline V gene has CDR1 ENHRY and CDR2 SYGVKD. CDR3 nucleotide sequence: TGTGCCACGAAGGGGACAAGCCTACGGGAACGGAACACCGGGGAGCTGTTTTTT. Protein product: CATKGTSLRERNTGELFF.

The V and J genes are TRBV7-2 and TRBJ2-3; 13 positions agree with TRBD2. V lost 5 bases, J lost 7 bases, and 6 bases stayed unmatched. The V gene's germline CDR1 is SGHTA and CDR2 FQGNSA. The CDR3 sequence is 15 residues long. In nucleotides, the CDR3 is TGTGCCAGCAGCCCTACTAGCGGGGGGGCGAATACGCAGTATTTT. Protein sequence: CASSPTSGGANTQYF.

The gene calls are TRBV29-1 and TRBJ1-6; 7 bases map to TRBD1. This CDR3 spans 13 amino acids. The germline CDR1 and CDR2 sequences are SQVTM and ANQGSEA. V was pared by 5 bases and J by 10 bases, with 8 bases of the junction left unmatched. CDR3 DNA: TGCAGCGTTATGACAGGGTCTTTATCACCCCTCCACTTT. It codes for CSVMTGSLSPLHF. Full variable domain (remainder filled in from reference TRBV29-1 and TRBJ1-6): SAVISQKPSRDICQRGTSLTIQCQVDSQVTMMFWYRQQPGQSLTLIATANQGSEATYESGFVIDKFPISRPNLTFSTLTVSNMSPEDSSIYLCSVMTGSLSPLHFGNGTRLTVT.

V is TRBV6-5 and J is TRBJ2-2, with 9 nucleotides matching TRBD2. Trimming removed 4 bases from V and 5 bases from J; junction bases left unmatched: 2. The CDR3 contains 14 residues. CDR1 is MNHEY, CDR2 SVGAGI, per germline. The CDR3 protein is CASSLAGDTGELFF. The CDR3 coding sequence is TGTGCCAGCAGTTTAGCGGGAGATACCGGGGAGCTGTTTTTT.

The chain joins TRBV4-1 to TRBJ2-1, with 10 bases fitting TRBD2. Germline CDR1 is MGHRA and CDR2 is YSYEKL. CDR3 length: 19 residues. V lost 4 bases, J lost 0 bases, and 12 bases stayed unmatched. CDR3 in amino acids: CASSPSSSGSLSSYNEQFF. In nucleotides, the CDR3 is TGCGCCAGCAGCCCTTCTTCTAGCGGGAGCCTGAGCTCCTACAATGAGCAGTTCTTC.

The chain couples TRBV5-1 to TRBJ2-1; 13 positions agree with TRBD2. Germline V gene lookup returns CDR1 SGHRS and CDR2 YFSETQ. After removal of 0 bases from V and 6 bases from J, the junction contained 9 bases not matched to a gene. The CDR3 runs to 18 residues. The CDR3 region is CASSLALAGGPSVNEQFF. DNA of the CDR3: TGCGCCAGCAGCTTGGCACTAGCGGGAGGGCCAAGTGTCAATGAGCAGTTCTTC.

The chain employs TRBV7-2 and TRBJ2-3; D call uncertain. Trimming removed 2 bases from V and 3 bases from J, with 9 bases in between. The germline V gene has CDR1 SGHTA and CDR2 FQGNSA. This CDR3 spans 14 amino acids. CDR3 nucleotide sequence: TGTGCCAGCAGCTTACGAGACGGGACAGATACGCAGTATTTT. It codes for CASSLRDGTDTQYF.

The chain links TRBV6-5 to TRBJ1-5; weak D call: TRBD1 (5 bases). The CDR3 totals 13 residues. Trimming cost V 4 bases and J 9 bases, with 13 bases left between them. Germline loops: CDR1 MNHEY, CDR2 SVGAGI. The CDR3 sequence: CASSLDGGGPQHF. The CDR3 coding sequence is TGTGCCAGCAGTTTGGACGGGGGGGGGCCCCAGCATTTT.

The V gene is TRBV2, the J gene TRBJ1-5; no firm D call. CDR1 and CDR2 (germline): SNHLY, FYNNEI. Trimming pared 6 bases from V and 5 bases from J, leaving 8 bases between. The CDR3 is 12 amino acids. This CDR3 reads CASRRGDQPQHF. Written as DNA, the CDR3 is TGTGCCAGCAGACGGGGAGATCAGCCCCAGCATTTT. Full variable domain (missing parts from reference TRBV2 and TRBJ1-5): EPEVTQTPSHQVTQMGQEVILRCVPISNHLYFYWYRQILGQKVEFLVSFYNNEISEKSEIFDDQFSVERPDGSNFTLKIRSTKLEDSAMYFCASRRGDQPQHFGDGTRLSIL.

This clone appeared a few times. V is TRBV21-1 and J is TRBJ2-2; the table gives TRBD2 as D, unverified against the DNA. TRBV21-1 is a pseudogene. The CDR3 contains 15 residues. The CDR3 sequence: CASSKRGGNTGELFF. DNA for the CDR3: TGTGCCAGCAGCAAGAGGGGGGGTAACACCGGGGAGCTGTTTTTT.

The chain is built from TRBV6-5 and TRBJ2-3, with TRBD1 identical over 8 bases. CDR1 is MNHEY and CDR2 is SVGAGI in the germline V gene. Germline trimming cut 0 bases from V and 3 bases from J; bases unmatched to any gene: 5. The CDR3 length is 16 residues. For the CDR3, the DNA is TGTGCCAGCAGTTACTCTGGCCGGACAGGGACAGATACGCAGTATTTT. Protein sequence: CASSYSGRTGTDTQYF.

This rearrangement joins TRBV19 to TRBJ2-4; D is perhaps TRBD2 (6 bases). The CDR3 consists of 17 residues. Trimming took off 7 bases at V and 0 bases at J, with 19 bases between the two ends. Germline CDR1 reads LNHDA; CDR2 reads SQIVND (reference sequence). Written as DNA, the CDR3 is TGTGCCAGTAAGCGAATTGCAGGAGGGGCAGCCAAAAACATTCAGTACTTC. Translating it yields CASKRIAGGAAKNIQYF.

The chain combines TRBV2 with TRBJ2-1; D might be TRBD1 (6 bases). Per the germline V gene, CDR1 is SNHLY and CDR2 is FYNNEI. V lost 1 base and J lost 3, with 10 bases in between. The CDR3 sequence is 15 residues long. The CDR3 spells CASSEVWGLYNEQFF. CDR3 nucleotide sequence: TGTGCCAGCAGTGAAGTGTGGGGGCTCTACAATGAGCAGTTCTTC.

The chain employs TRBV5-1 and TRBJ2-5; 11 bases are shared with TRBD2. Germline CDR1 reads SGHRS; CDR2 reads YFSETQ. Unmatched junction bases numbered 6, after V lost 4 bases and J lost 4 bases. This CDR3 is 15 amino acids long. The CDR3 nucleotides read TGCGCCAGCAGCATTAGCGGGGGGGCCGGAGAGACCCAGTACTTC. Translation gives CASSISGGAGETQYF.

The chain links TRBV11-2 to TRBJ1-4; D ambiguous. The germline V gene encodes CDR1 SGHAT and CDR2 FQNNGV. The V gene lost 0 bases and the J gene lost 8 bases, with 13 bases spanning the gap. The CDR3 covers 15 residues. CDR3 coding DNA: TGTGCCAGCAGCTTAGATCTTAGAGCGGCGGAAAAACTGTTTTTT. This translates into CASSLDLRAAEKLFF.

This chain joins TRBV5-4 and TRBJ2-5, with 11 positions matching TRBD2. Looked up from germline, CDR1 is SGHNT and CDR2 is YYREEE (reference sequence). The J segment lost 1 base and the V segment lost 2 bases, leaving 4 bases of the junction unmatched. CDR3 length equals 16 residues. The CDR3 spells CASSLYLAGGQETQYF. The CDR3 nucleotides read TGTGCCAGCAGCTTATATCTAGCGGGAGGCCAAGAGACCCAGTACTTC.

This clone was seen only a few times. V usage is TRBV6-9 and J usage is TRBJ1-5; D gene ambiguous. CDR1 is MNHGY, CDR2 SVAAGI, per germline. The CDR3 loop spans 14 amino acids. Between the trimmed V and J ends, which lost 0 bases and 6 bases, there was a span of 9 bases. This CDR3 reads CASSYSTISQPQHF. Written as DNA, the CDR3 is TGTGCCAGCAGTTATTCGACAATTAGTCAGCCCCAGCATTTT.

The V gene is TRBV5-1, the J gene TRBJ2-1; TRBD2 agrees at 8 bases. CDR3 length: 14 residues. V dropped 0 bases and J dropped 7; count of bases not matched to a gene: 3. Germline V gene lookup returns CDR1 SGHRS and CDR2 YFSETQ. As DNA, the CDR3 is TGCGCCAGCAGCTTGGGGACTAGCCAAAATGAGCAGTTCTTC. Residues: CASSLGTSQNEQFF. Using reference TRBV5-1 and TRBJ2-1 for the parts outside the CDR3, the full variable domain is KAGVTQTPRYLIKTRGQQVTLSCSPISGHRSVSWYQQTPGQGLQFLFEYFSETQRNKGNFPGRFSGRQFSNSRSEMNVSTLELGDSALYLCASSLGTSQNEQFFGPGTRLTVL.